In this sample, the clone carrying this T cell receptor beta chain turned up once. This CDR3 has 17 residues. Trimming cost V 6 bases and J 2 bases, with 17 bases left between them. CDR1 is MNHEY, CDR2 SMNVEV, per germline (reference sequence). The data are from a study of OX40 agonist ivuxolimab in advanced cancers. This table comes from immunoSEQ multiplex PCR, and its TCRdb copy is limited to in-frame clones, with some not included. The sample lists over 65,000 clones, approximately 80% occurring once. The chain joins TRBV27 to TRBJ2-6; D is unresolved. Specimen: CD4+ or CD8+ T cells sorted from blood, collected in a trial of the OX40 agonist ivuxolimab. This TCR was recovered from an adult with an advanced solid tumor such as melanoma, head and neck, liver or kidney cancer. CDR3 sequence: CASSELWAQAGANVLTF. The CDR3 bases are TGTGCCAGCAGCGAACTCTGGGCCCAAGCTGGGGCCAACGTCCTGACTTTC.